This T cell receptor (beta chain) was sequenced in a study of T cell responses to AZD1222 COVID-19 vaccine. Study outcomes and limitations: Donors skewed white British and female; clonal diversity was possibly underestimated. Just 5 to 7 AZD1222 recipients were seropositive at baseline. Vaccine-associated CD4 TCRs ranged over spike, dominating at 160-218 and 743-854. The repertoires were collected only after the peak T cell response.

This CDR3 has 14 residues. CDR1 is SGHNT, CDR2 YYREEE, per germline (reference sequence). V dropped 4 bases and J dropped 9; count of bases not matched to a gene: 8. The protocol was immunoSEQ multiplex PCR, while the TCRdb copy is restricted to in-frame clones and leaves out a portion. The sample shows roughly 99,000 clones, about 93% of them seen only once. With regard to this clone: Antigen unknown.

Sequencing was performed on peripheral blood, taken on day 0 of AZD1222 vaccination. The rearrangement uses TRBV5-4 and TRBJ2-7; the match to TRBD1 covers 12 bases. This sequence originates from an adult in good health. CDR3 nucleotide sequence: TGTGCCAGCAGCCCTCAGGGGACAGGGGGCGGGCAGTACTTC. This translates into CASSPQGTGGGQYF.